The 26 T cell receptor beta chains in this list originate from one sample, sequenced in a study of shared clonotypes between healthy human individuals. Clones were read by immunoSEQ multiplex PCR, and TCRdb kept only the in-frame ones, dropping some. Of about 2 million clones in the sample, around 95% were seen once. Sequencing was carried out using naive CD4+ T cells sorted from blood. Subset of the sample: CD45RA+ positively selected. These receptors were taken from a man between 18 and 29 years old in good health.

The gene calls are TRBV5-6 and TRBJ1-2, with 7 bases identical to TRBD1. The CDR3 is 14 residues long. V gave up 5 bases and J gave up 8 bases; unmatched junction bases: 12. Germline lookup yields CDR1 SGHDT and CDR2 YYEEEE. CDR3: CASSSSAGGGGYTF. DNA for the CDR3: TGTGCCAGCAGTTCTAGTGCAGGGGGAGGCGGCTACACCTTC.

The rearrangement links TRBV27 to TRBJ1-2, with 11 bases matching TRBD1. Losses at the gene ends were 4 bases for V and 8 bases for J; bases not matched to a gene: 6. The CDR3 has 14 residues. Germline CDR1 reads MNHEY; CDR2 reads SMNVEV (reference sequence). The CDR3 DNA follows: TGTGCCAGCAGTTCGGGACAGGGGGTATGGGGCTACACCTTC. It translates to CASSSGQGVWGYTF.

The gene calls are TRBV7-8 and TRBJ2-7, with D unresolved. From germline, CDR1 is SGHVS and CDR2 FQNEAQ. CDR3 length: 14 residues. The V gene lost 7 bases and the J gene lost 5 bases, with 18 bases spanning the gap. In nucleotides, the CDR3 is TGTGCCAGCACCCTTCGACCCACTGAGAACGAGCAGTACTTC. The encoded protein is CASTLRPTENEQYF.

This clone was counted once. The CDR3 bases are TGTGCCAGCAGGACATCTGGAAACACCATATATTTT. Protein: CASRTSGNTIYF. V gene TRBV6-5 combines with J gene TRBJ1-3, with unresolved D. The V end lost 6 bases, the J end lost 1 base, and 4 bases lay between the germline ends. The germline V gene encodes CDR1 MNHEY and CDR2 SVGAGI. The CDR3 covers 12 residues.

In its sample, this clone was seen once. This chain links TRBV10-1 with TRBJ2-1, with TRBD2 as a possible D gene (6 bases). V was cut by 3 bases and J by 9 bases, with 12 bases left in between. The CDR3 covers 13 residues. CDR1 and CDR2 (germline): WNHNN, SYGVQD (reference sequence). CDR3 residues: CASSEGRLGEQFF. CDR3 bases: TGCGCCAGCAGTGAAGGGAGGCTAGGTGAGCAGTTCTTC.

The CDR3 spells CASSPEGQGAIQYF. The CDR3 nucleotides read TGTGCCAGCAGCCCCGAGGGACAGGGTGCCATTCAGTACTTC. The gene calls are TRBV7-9 and TRBJ2-4; 9 nucleotides line up with TRBD1. The V gene end was trimmed by 5 bases and the J gene end by 9 bases; junction bases not matched to a gene: 8. Germline CDR1 and CDR2: SEHNR and FQNEAQ (reference sequence). This CDR3 contains 14 residues.

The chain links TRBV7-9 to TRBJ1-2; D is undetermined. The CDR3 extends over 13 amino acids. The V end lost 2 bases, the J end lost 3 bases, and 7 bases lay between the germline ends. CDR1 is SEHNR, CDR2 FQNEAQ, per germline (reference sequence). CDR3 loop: CASSLSDYYGYTF. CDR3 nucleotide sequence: TGTGCCAGCAGCTTATCAGATTACTATGGCTACACCTTC.

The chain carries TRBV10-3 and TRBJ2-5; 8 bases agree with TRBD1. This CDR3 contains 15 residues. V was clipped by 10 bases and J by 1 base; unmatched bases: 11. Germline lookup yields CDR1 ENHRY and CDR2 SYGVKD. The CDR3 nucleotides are TGTGCCACAACCGACGGGACAGGTATCCAAGAGACCCAGTACTTC. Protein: CATTDGTGIQETQYF.

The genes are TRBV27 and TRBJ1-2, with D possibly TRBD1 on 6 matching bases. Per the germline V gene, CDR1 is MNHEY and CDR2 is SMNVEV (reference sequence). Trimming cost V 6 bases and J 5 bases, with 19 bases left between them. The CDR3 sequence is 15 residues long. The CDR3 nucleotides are TGTGCCAGCAGCGGGGTGGCAGGGGCCCCATATGGCTACACCTTC. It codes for CASSGVAGAPYGYTF.

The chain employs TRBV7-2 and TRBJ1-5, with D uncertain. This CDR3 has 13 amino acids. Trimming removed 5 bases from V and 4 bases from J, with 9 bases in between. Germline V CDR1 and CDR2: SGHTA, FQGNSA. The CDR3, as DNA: TGTGCCAGCAGCGGGTATAATAATCAGCCCCAGCATTTT. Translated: CASSGYNNQPQHF.

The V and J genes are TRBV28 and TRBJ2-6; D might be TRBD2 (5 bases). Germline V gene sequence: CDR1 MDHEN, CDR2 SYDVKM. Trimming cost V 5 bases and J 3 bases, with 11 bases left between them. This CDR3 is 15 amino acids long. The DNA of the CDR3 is TGTGCCAGCAGTGGTCCGGGAAGTGGGGCCAACGTCCTGACTTTC. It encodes CASSGPGSGANVLTF.

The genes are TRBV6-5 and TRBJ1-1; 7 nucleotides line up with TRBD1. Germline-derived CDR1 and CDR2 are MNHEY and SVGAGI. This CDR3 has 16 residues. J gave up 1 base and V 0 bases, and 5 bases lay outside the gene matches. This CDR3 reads CASSYSQGWSNTEAFF. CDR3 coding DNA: TGTGCCAGCAGTTACTCACAGGGGTGGTCGAACACTGAAGCTTTCTTT.

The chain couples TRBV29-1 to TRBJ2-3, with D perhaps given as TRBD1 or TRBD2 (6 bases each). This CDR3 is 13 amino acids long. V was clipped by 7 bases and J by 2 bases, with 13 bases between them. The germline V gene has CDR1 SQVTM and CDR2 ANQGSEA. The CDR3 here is CSGGSGATDTQYF. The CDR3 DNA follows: TGCAGCGGGGGTTCGGGGGCCACAGATACGCAGTATTTT.

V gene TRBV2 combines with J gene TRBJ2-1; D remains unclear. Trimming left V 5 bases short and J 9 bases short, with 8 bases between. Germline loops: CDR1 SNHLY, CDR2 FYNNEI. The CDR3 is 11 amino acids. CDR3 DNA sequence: TGTGCCAGCAGTCTGATTTCTGAGCAGTTCTTC. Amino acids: CASSLISEQFF.

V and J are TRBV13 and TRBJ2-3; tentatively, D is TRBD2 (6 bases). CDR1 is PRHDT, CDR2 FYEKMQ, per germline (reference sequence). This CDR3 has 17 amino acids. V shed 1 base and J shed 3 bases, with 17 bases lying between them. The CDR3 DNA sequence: TGTGCCAGCAGCTTAGAAAGACAGCTGAGCGGGACAGATACGCAGTATTTT. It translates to CASSLERQLSGTDTQYF.

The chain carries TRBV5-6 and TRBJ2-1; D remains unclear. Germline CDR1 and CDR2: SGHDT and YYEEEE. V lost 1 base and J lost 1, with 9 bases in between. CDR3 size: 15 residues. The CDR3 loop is CASSLYGGSYNEQFF. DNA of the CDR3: TGTGCCAGCAGCTTGTACGGCGGATCCTACAATGAGCAGTTCTTC.

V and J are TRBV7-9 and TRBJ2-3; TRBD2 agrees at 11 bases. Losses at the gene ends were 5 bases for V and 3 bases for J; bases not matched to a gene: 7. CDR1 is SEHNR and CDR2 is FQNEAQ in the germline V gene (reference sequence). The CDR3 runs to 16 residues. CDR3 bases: TGTGCCAGCAGCCCAACACTAGCGGGAGTAACAGATACGCAGTATTTT. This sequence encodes CASSPTLAGVTDTQYF.

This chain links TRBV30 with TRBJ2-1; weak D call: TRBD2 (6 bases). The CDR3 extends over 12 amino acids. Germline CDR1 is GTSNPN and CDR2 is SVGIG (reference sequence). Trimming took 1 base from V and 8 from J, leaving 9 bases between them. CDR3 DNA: TGTGCCTGGAGTGCCTCGGGAGATGAGCAGTTCTTC. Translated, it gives CAWSASGDEQFF.

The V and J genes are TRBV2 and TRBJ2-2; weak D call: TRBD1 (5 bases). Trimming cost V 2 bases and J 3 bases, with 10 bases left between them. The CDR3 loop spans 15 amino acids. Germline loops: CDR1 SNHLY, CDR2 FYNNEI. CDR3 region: CASSELSRDTGELFF. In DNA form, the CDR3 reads TGTGCCAGCAGTGAATTAAGCAGGGACACCGGGGAGCTGTTTTTT.

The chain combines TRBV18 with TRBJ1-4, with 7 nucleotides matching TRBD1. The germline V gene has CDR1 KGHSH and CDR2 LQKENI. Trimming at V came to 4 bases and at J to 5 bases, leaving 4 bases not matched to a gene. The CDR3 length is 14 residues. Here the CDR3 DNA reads TGTGCCAGCTCACTGGTACAGGGGAATGAAAAACTGTTTTTT. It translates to CASSLVQGNEKLFF.

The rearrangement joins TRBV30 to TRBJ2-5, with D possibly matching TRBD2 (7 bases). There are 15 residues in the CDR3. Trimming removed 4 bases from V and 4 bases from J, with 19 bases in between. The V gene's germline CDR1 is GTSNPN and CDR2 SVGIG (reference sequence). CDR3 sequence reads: CAWTAGGGQGETQYF. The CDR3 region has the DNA TGTGCCTGGACCGCCGGCGGGGGCCAGGGAGAGACCCAGTACTTC.

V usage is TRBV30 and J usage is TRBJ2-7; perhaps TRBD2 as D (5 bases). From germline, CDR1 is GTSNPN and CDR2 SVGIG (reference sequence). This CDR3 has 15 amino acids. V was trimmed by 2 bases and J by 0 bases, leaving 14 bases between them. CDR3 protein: CAWSMGLTSSYEQYF. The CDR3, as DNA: TGTGCCTGGAGTATGGGTCTTACTAGCTCCTACGAGCAGTACTTC.

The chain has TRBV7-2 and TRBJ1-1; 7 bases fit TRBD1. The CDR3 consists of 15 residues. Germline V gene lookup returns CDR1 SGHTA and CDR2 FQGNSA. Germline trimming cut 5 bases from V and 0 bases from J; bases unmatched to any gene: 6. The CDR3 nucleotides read TGTGCCAGCAGCAACAGGGGCACTCTGAACACTGAAGCTTTCTTT. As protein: CASSNRGTLNTEAFF.

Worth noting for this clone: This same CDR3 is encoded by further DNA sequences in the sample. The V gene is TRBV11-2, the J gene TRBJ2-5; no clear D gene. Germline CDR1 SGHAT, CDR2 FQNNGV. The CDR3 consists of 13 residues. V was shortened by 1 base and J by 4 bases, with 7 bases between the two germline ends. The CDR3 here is CASSLGGLETQYF. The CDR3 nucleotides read TGTGCCAGCAGCTTAGGAGGTTTAGAGACCCAGTACTTC.

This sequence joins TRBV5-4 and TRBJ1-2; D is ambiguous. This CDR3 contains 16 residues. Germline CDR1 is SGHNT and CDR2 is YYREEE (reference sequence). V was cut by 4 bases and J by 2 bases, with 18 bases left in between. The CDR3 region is CASSQQLALSNYGYTF. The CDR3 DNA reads TGTGCCAGCAGCCAACAGTTAGCCCTCTCGAACTATGGCTACACCTTC.

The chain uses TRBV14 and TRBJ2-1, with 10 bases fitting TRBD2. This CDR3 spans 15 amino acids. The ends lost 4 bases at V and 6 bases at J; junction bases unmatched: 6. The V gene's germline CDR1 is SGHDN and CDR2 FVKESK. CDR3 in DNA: TGTGCCAGCAGCCGGACTAGCGGACTTCGCAATGAGCAGTTCTTC. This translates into CASSRTSGLRNEQFF.